A selection of T cell receptor beta chains follows, all from one sample in a study of early T cells in non-severe SARS-CoV-2 infection. TCRdb independently ran MiXCR on the 5' RACE reads; one entry per CDR3 protein. This table has 30,000 to 45,000 distinct CDR3 sequences, roughly 5% appearing once. The sample comprised whole blood. The receptors here all came from an adult who was a healthcare worker with PCR-confirmed SARS-CoV-2 infection or an uninfected control (not recorded which). The CDR3 runs from the conserved cysteine through the conserved F or W. The D gene is left open where the match is weak. Clone size is stated in some rows and not others, as once, few, many or a class when expanded.

CASSYLGDTQYF	TGTGCCAGCAGCTATTTAGGAGATACGCAGTATTTT	TRBV7-9	NA	NA	TRBJ2-3
CASSADYFLNEQFF	TGTGCCAGCTCAGCGGACTACTTTCTTAATGAGCAGTTCTTC	TRBV18	NA	few	TRBJ2-1
CASSPSPLGVAGGYTF	TGTGCCAGCAGCCCCTCACCCTTGGGGGTCGCGGGTGGCTACACCTTC	TRBV7-2	NA	many	TRBJ1-2
CASSVDRNYGYTF	TGTGCCAGCAGCGTAGACAGGAACTATGGCTACACCTTC	TRBV9	NA	many	TRBJ1-2
CASSPRVNTEAFF	TGTGCCAGCAGCCCCCGCGTGAACACTGAAGCTTTCTTT	TRBV7-9	NA	many	TRBJ1-1
CASSLTGKETQYF	TGTGCCAGCAGTCTAACAGGGAAAGAGACCCAGTACTTC	TRBV7-6	NA	many	TRBJ2-5
CSARPGLAGGSPYEQYF	TGCAGTGCTAGACCCGGACTAGCGGGGGGTAGTCCCTACGAGCAGTACTTC	TRBV20-1	TRBD2	few	TRBJ2-7
CAWSAGAVYEQYF	TGTGCCTGGAGTGCGGGAGCGGTCTACGAGCAGTACTTC	TRBV30	NA	NA	TRBJ2-7
CSATATGPSYEQYF	TGCAGTGCTACCGCGACAGGACCCTCCTACGAGCAGTACTTC	TRBV20-1	NA	many	TRBJ2-7
CSARAATSTDTQYF	TGCAGTGCTAGAGCAGCGACTAGCACAGATACGCAGTATTTT	TRBV20-1	NA	many	TRBJ2-3
CASSPDAGRETQYF	TGTGCCAGCAGCCCAGACGCAGGGCGAGAGACCCAGTACTTC	TRBV5-4	NA	many	TRBJ2-5
CASSFSGASSYNEQFF	TGCGCCAGCAGCTTTAGCGGGGCGAGCTCCTACAATGAGCAGTTCTTC	TRBV5-1	TRBD2	many	TRBJ2-1
CASSQVRGGEQYF	TGTGCCAGCAGCCAGGTGCGGGGAGGCGAGCAGTACTTC	TRBV4-2	NA	many	TRBJ2-7
CASSGQGEGTEAFF	TGTGCCAGCAGCGGACAGGGGGAAGGCACTGAAGCTTTCTTT	TRBV27	TRBD1	many	TRBJ1-1
CASSYSERGTQYF	TGTGCCAGCAGTTACTCGGAGAGGGGGACCCAGTACTTC	TRBV6-5	NA	NA	TRBJ2-5
CASSLADSSYNEQFF	TGCGCCAGCAGCTTGGCCGACAGTTCCTACAATGAGCAGTTCTTC	TRBV5-1	NA	many	TRBJ2-1
CASSSGDSSDSPLHF	TGTGCCAGCAGCTCTGGGGACAGCTCGGATTCACCCCTCCACTTT	TRBV7-2	TRBD1	NA	TRBJ1-6
CASSPGSGNTIYF	TGTGCCAGCAGCCCGGGCTCTGGAAACACCATATATTTT	TRBV9	NA	NA	TRBJ1-3
CASSPGQGGWNGYTF	TGTGCCAGCAGTCCCGGACAGGGCGGATGGAATGGCTACACCTTC	TRBV4-2	TRBD1	many	TRBJ1-2
CASSYSQRGDEQHF	TGTGCCAGCAGTTACTCCCAGCGGGGGGATGAGCAGCACTTC	TRBV6-2/TRBV6-3	TRBD2	few	TRBJ2-7
CASRVFMNTEAFF	TGTGCCAGCAGGGTCTTCATGAACACTGAAGCTTTCTTT	TRBV28	NA	many	TRBJ1-1
CASSPRQGPSKPQHF	TGTGCCAGCAGCCCCCGACAGGGGCCTTCGAAGCCCCAGCATTTT	TRBV13	TRBD1	NA	TRBJ1-5
CASSPGTGSSEQYF	TGCGCCAGCAGCCCGGGGACAGGGTCTAGCGAGCAGTACTTC	TRBV5-1	TRBD1	few	TRBJ2-7
CASSPPPGFTEQYF	TGTGCCAGCAGCCCCCCCCCAGGGTTCACCGAGCAGTACTTC	TRBV11-2	NA	many	TRBJ2-7
CASSPFGAGYTF	TGTGCCAGCAGCCCGTTTGGGGCTGGCTACACCTTC	TRBV5-6	NA	many	TRBJ1-2
CASSPGQANYGYTF	TGTGCCAGCAGCCCCGGACAGGCGAACTATGGCTACACCTTC	TRBV7-2	TRBD1	many	TRBJ1-2
CASSVEGDTGELFF	TGTGCCAGCAGCGTAGAGGGGGACACCGGGGAGCTGTTTTTT	TRBV9	NA	many	TRBJ2-2
CASSYSPGADGVSF	TGTGCCAGCAGTTATTCCCCCGGCGCGGACGGGGTGTCCTTC	TRBV6-2/TRBV6-3	NA	many	TRBJ1-2
CASSLMGSAGSANTGELFF	TGTGCCAGCAGCTTAATGGGGTCAGCGGGCAGCGCGAACACCGGGGAGCTGTTTTTT	TRBV7-3	NA	many	TRBJ2-2
CASFSDRKETQYF	TGTGCCAGCTTTTCGGACAGGAAAGAGACCCAGTACTTC	TRBV2	TRBD1	many	TRBJ2-5
CASSFWTQLSYEQYF	TGTGCCAGCAGCTTTTGGACCCAACTCTCCTACGAGCAGTACTTC	TRBV7-2	NA	NA	TRBJ2-7
CASSPGTTEAFF	TGTGCCAGCAGCCCAGGGACCACTGAAGCTTTCTTT	TRBV2	NA	many	TRBJ1-1
CASSLKGVYISGANVLTF	TGCGCCAGCAGCCTCAAGGGGGTCTACATCTCTGGGGCCAACGTCCTGACTTTC	TRBV5-1	NA	few	TRBJ2-6
CASSPDGSDNYGYTF	TGTGCCAGCAGCCCAGACGGCAGCGACAACTATGGCTACACCTTC	TRBV7-9	NA	many	TRBJ1-2
CSARLWQGVTEAFF	TGCAGTGCTAGACTGTGGCAGGGGGTAACTGAAGCTTTCTTT	TRBV20-1	TRBD1	many	TRBJ1-1
CASSQVPLAASYNEQFF	TGTGCCAGCAGCCAAGTTCCACTAGCGGCTAGCTACAATGAGCAGTTCTTC	TRBV4-2	TRBD2	NA	TRBJ2-1
CASSVRDSRRTQYF	TGTGCCAGCAGTGTCCGGGACTCCCGCCGGACGCAGTATTTT	TRBV6-1	NA	NA	TRBJ2-3
CASRSASGASYEQYF	TGTGCCAGCAGGTCCGCCTCGGGGGCCTCCTACGAGCAGTACTTC	TRBV7-2	NA	many	TRBJ2-7
CASSQGQGSYEQYF	TGCGCCAGCAGCCAGGGACAGGGGAGCTACGAGCAGTACTTC	TRBV4-1	TRBD1	NA	TRBJ2-7
CASSRQGFDEQYF	TGTGCCAGCAGCCGACAGGGGTTCGACGAGCAGTACTTC	TRBV11-2	TRBD1	many	TRBJ2-7
CASSLGQGTGEQYF	TGTGCCAGCAGCCTCGGACAGGGGACCGGGGAGCAGTACTTC	TRBV5-4	TRBD1	NA	TRBJ2-7
CASSSRQGTDTQYF	TGTGCCAGCAGCTCACGACAGGGCACAGATACGCAGTATTTT	TRBV7-2	NA	many	TRBJ2-3
CASSPRAGYEQYF	TGTGCCAGCAGCCCAAGGGCAGGGTACGAGCAGTACTTC	TRBV13	NA	few	TRBJ2-7
CATWTGHSNQPQHF	TGTGCCACCTGGACAGGGCATAGCAATCAGCCCCAGCATTTT	TRBV6-2/TRBV6-3	TRBD1	few	TRBJ1-5
CASSEQGADTQYF	TGTGCCAGCAGTGAACAGGGCGCAGATACGCAGTATTTT	TRBV12-3/TRBV12-4	NA	many	TRBJ2-3
CASSPPGTSGNTIYF	TGTGCCAGCAGTCCCCCAGGAACCTCTGGAAACACCATATATTTT	TRBV28	NA	few	TRBJ1-3
CASSPGTGYEQYF	TGTGCCAGCAGTCCCGGGACAGGCTACGAGCAGTACTTC	TRBV28	TRBD1	many	TRBJ2-7
CASSPRSWTGSSYEQYF	TGTGCCAGCAGTCCCAGGTCCTGGACAGGGTCATCCTACGAGCAGTACTTC	TRBV27	TRBD1	many	TRBJ2-7
CASSPRTSGGSETQYF	TGTGCCAGCAGCCCGAGGACTAGCGGGGGTAGTGAGACCCAGTACTTC	TRBV13	TRBD2	few	TRBJ2-5
CASSLDSVGYYNEQFF	TGTGCCAGCAGCTTAGACAGCGTGGGCTATTACAATGAGCAGTTCTTC	TRBV7-2	NA	NA	TRBJ2-1
CASSRGLREAFF	TGTGCCAGCAGCAGGGGGTTGAGGGAAGCTTTCTTT	TRBV28	TRBD1	many	TRBJ1-1
CASSPRGGTSGANVLTF	TGTGCCAGCAGCCCTAGAGGGGGGACCTCTGGGGCCAACGTCCTGACTTTC	TRBV7-2	NA	many	TRBJ2-6